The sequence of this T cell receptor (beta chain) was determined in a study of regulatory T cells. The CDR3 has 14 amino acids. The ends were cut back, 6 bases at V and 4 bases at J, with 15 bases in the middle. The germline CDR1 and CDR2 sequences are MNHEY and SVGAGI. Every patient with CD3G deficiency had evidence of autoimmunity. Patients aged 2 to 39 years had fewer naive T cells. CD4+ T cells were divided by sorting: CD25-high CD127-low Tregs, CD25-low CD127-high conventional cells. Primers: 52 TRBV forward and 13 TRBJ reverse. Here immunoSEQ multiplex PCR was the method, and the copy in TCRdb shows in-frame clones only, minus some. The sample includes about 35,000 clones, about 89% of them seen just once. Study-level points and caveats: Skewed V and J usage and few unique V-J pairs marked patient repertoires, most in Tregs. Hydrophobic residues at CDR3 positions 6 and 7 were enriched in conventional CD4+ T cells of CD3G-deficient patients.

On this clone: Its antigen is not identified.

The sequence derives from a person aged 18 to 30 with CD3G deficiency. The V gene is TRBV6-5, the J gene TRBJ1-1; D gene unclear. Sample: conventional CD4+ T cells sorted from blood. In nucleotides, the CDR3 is TGTGCCAGCAGCCGACTTCCTACTGGCACTGAAGCTTTCTTT. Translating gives CASSRLPTGTEAFF.